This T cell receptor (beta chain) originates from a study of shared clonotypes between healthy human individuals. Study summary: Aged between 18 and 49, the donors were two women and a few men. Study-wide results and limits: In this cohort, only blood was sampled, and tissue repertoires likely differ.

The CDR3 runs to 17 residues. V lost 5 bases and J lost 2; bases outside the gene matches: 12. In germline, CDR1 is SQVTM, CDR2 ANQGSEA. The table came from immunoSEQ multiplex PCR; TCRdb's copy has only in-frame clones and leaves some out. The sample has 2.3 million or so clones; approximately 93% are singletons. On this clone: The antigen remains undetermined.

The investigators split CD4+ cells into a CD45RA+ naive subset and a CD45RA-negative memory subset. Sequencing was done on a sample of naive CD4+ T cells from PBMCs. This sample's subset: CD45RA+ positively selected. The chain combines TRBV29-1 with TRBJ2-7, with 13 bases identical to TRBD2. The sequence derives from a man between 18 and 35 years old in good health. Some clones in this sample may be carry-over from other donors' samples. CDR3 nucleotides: TGCAGCGTTTTGACTAGCGGGAGGATGTTAGTCGCCTACGAGCAGTACTTC. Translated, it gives CSVLTSGRMLVAYEQYF.